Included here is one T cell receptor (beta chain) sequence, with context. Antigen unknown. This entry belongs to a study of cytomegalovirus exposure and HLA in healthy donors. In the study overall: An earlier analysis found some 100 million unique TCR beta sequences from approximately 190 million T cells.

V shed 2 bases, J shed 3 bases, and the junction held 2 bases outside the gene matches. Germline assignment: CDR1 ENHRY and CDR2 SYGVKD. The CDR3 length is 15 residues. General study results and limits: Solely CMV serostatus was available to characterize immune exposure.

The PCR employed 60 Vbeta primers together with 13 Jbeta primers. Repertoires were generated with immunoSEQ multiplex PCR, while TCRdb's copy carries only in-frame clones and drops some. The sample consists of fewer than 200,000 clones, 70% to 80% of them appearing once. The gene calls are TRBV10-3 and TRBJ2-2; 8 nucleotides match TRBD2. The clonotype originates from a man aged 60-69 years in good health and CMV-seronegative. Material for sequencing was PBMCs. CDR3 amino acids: CAISEREGDTGELFF. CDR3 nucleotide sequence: TGTGCCATCAGTGAGCGGGAGGGAGACACCGGGGAGCTGTTTTTT.